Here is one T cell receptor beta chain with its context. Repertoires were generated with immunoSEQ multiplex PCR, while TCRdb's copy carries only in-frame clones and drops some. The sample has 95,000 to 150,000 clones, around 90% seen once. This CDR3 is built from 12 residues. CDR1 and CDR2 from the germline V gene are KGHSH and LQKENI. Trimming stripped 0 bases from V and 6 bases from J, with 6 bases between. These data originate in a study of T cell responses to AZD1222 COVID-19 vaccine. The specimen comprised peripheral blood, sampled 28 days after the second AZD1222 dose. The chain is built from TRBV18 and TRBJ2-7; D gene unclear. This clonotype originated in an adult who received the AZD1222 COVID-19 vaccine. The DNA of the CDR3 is TGTGCCAGCTCACCACCGATGGGCGAGCAGTACTTC. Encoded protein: CASSPPMGEQYF. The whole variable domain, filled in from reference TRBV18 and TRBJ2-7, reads NAGVMQNPRHLVRRRGQEARLRCSPMKGHSHVYWYRQLPEEGLKFMVYLQKENIIDESGMPKERFSAEFPKEGPSILRIQQVVRGDSAAYFCASSPPMGEQYFGPGTRLTVT.